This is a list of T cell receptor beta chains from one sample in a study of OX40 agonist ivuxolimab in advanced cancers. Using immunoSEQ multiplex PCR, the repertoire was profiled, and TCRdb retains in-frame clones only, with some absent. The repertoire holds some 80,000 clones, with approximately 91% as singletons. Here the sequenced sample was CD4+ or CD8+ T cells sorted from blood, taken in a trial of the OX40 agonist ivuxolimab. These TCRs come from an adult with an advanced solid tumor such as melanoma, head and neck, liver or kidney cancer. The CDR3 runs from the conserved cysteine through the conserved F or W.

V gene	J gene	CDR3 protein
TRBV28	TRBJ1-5	CASGNAGGIDQPQHF
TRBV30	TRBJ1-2	CAWARGAGYTF
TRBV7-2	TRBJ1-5	CASSSSGTGGNQPQHF
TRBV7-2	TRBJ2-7	CAGSFPGTGLYEQYF
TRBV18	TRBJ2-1	CASSRLGLAGEQFF
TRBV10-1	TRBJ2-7	CASSPQGNYEQYF
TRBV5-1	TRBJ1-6	CASSLGSYNSPLHF
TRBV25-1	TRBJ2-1	CASRPLGSYNEQFF
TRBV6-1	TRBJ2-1	CASSEVAVFHNEQFF
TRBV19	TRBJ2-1	CASRSLTGAEQFF
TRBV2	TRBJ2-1	CASSAVGLAGSYNEQFF
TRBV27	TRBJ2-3	CASSDRGGDTQYF
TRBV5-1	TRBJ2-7	CASSLAQGGAYEQYF
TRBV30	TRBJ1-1	CACNRGGTEAFF
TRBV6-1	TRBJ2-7	CASSDQVFSYEQYF
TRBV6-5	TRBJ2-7	CASSYQTHYEQYF
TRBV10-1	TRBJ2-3	CASSERTSGTDTQYF
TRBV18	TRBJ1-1	CASSPPIRTEAFF
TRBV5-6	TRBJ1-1	CASSLNEEAFF
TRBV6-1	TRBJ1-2	CASTPVYGYYGYTF
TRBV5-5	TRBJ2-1	CASSLADLDPYNEQFF
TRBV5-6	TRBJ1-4	CASRRGGPRVEKLFF
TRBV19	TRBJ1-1	CASSIGGNTEAFF
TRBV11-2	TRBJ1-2	CASSPQGVFYGYTF
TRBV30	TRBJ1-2	CAWREGSGYRYGYTF
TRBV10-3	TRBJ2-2	CAMGTGGTGELFF